This TCR beta chain derives from a study of beta chain features in type 1 diabetes. Broader study findings: For Type 1 diabetes patients, all four CD4+ subsets carried TCRB CDR3s that were moderately but significantly shorter. HLA influence on TCRB rearrangement stayed unresolved here.

This clone was seen only a few times. Its antigen is undetermined. Reverse transcribing all isolated RNA meant expressed TCRB transcripts were sequenced. Profiling relied on immunoSEQ multiplex PCR, and the TCRdb table lists in-frame clones only, not all of them. The sample includes 280,000 or so clones, over 12% of them seen just once. Each of the CD4+ naive, central memory, regulatory and stem cell-like memory populations was sorted via CD45RO/CCR7/CD25/CD127/CD95/CD27. The sample taken for sequencing was naive CD4+ T cells from blood. The sequence derives from a man between 18 and 29 years old with type 1 diabetes.

CDR3 residues: CSVLVYFSSSYNEQFF. In DNA form, the CDR3 reads TGCAGCGTTCTCGTTTATTTCTCGAGCTCCTACAATGAGCAGTTCTTC. The chain recombines TRBV29-1 with TRBJ2-1; D gene unclear. The CDR3 extends over 16 amino acids. Looked up from germline, CDR1 is SQVTM and CDR2 is ANQGSEA. Trimming stripped 5 bases from V and 0 bases from J, with 17 bases between.